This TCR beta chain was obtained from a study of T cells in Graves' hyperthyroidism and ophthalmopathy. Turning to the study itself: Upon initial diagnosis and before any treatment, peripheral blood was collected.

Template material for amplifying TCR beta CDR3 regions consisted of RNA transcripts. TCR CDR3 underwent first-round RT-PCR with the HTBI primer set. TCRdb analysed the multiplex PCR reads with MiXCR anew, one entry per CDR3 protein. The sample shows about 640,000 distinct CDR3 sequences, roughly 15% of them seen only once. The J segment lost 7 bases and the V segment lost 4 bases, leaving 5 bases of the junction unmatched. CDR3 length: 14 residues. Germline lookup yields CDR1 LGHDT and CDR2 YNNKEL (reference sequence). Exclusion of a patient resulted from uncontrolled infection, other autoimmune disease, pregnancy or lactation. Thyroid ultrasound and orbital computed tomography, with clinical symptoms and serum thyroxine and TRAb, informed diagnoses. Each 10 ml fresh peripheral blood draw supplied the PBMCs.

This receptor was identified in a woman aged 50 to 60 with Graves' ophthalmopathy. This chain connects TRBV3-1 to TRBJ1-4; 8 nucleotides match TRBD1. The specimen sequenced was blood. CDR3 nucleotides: TGTGCCAGCAGCCCTCAGGGGGCTGTTGAAAAACTGTTTTTT. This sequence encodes CASSPQGAVEKLFF.